These T cell receptor beta chains were read from a single sample in a study of follicular helper T cells after annual influenza vaccination. The repertoire was sequenced with immunoSEQ multiplex PCR; TCRdb's copy has only in-frame clones and lacks some. The sample carries 9,000 to 13,000 clones, approximately 80% recorded once. This material consisted of CXCR5- memory CD4+ T cells sorted from blood, taken on the day of influenza vaccination. The origin of the receptors is an adult who received the influenza vaccine. Both conserved end residues are part of each CDR3. Each record gives: clone size, D gene, J gene, V gene, CDR3 DNA, CDR3 protein. D genes are given only for firm matches. Clone size appears in some rows only: once, few, many, or a class for an expanded clone.

abundance: NA; d_gene: NA; j_gene: TRBJ2-5; v_gene: TRBV29-1; CDR3nt: TGCAGCGTTGGGGTCATGGGAGGAGAGACCCAGTACTTC; CDR3aa: CSVGVMGGETQYF
abundance: NA; d_gene: NA; j_gene: TRBJ2-3; v_gene: TRBV7-3; CDR3nt: TGTGCCAGCAGCTTACAAGGGGTCAGCACAGATACGCAGTATTTT; CDR3aa: CASSLQGVSTDTQYF
abundance: few; d_gene: TRBD1; j_gene: TRBJ1-5; v_gene: TRBV4-3; CDR3nt: TGCGCCAGCTCCCCGGGCCGGACAGGGCTCCAGCATTTT; CDR3aa: CASSPGRTGLQHF
abundance: NA; d_gene: NA; j_gene: TRBJ1-3; v_gene: TRBV30; CDR3nt: TGTGCCTGGAGTGTACAGTTACCCTCTGGAAACACCATATATTTT; CDR3aa: CAWSVQLPSGNTIYF
abundance: NA; d_gene: NA; j_gene: TRBJ2-5; v_gene: TRBV19; CDR3nt: TGTGCCAGTAGTATGGGAGGCCGAGAGACCCAGTACTTC; CDR3aa: CASSMGGRETQYF
abundance: NA; d_gene: TRBD1; j_gene: TRBJ2-5; v_gene: TRBV5-1; CDR3nt: TGCGCCAGCAGCATTGGGACAGGGTCCCAAGAGACCCAGTACTTC; CDR3aa: CASSIGTGSQETQYF
abundance: NA; d_gene: TRBD2; j_gene: TRBJ2-2; v_gene: TRBV11-2; CDR3nt: TGTGCCAGCAGCCCCCAGCCGGGACTAGCGGGCACCGGGGAGCTGTTTTTT; CDR3aa: CASSPQPGLAGTGELFF
abundance: few; d_gene: TRBD1; j_gene: TRBJ1-2; v_gene: TRBV6-5; CDR3nt: TGTGCCAGCAGCCGGACAGGGGGCGATTCTGGCTACACCTTC; CDR3aa: CASSRTGGDSGYTF
abundance: NA; d_gene: NA; j_gene: TRBJ1-2; v_gene: TRBV19; CDR3nt: TGTGCCAGTAGTATTCAGGGGACTATATCAAATTATGGCTACACCTTC; CDR3aa: CASSIQGTISNYGYTF
abundance: NA; d_gene: TRBD1; j_gene: TRBJ2-1; v_gene: TRBV11-2; CDR3nt: TGTGCCAGCAGCTCGCGACAGGGGGCCATCAATGAGCAGTTCTTC; CDR3aa: CASSSRQGAINEQFF
abundance: NA; d_gene: NA; j_gene: TRBJ2-6; v_gene: TRBV4-2; CDR3nt: TGTGCCAGCAGCCATGAGGCGACTAGGCCGTCTGGGGCCAACGTCCTGACTTTC; CDR3aa: CASSHEATRPSGANVLTF
abundance: NA; d_gene: NA; j_gene: TRBJ2-5; v_gene: TRBV18; CDR3nt: TGTGCCAGCTCACCGTACCAGGGAAGGGCTGAGACCCAGTACTTC; CDR3aa: CASSPYQGRAETQYF
abundance: NA; d_gene: NA; j_gene: TRBJ1-3; v_gene: TRBV28; CDR3nt: TGTGCCAGCAGAGACGGGCGCTCTGGAAACACCATATATTTT; CDR3aa: CASRDGRSGNTIYF
abundance: NA; d_gene: NA; j_gene: TRBJ2-5; v_gene: TRBV7-6; CDR3nt: TGTGCCAGCAGCTTAGGGGCGGAGCGGGAGACCCAGTACTTC; CDR3aa: CASSLGAERETQYF
abundance: NA; d_gene: NA; j_gene: TRBJ1-2; v_gene: TRBV6-1; CDR3nt: TGTGCCAGCAGTGAAGCAACGGCGATTAGAGGCTACACCTTC; CDR3aa: CASSEATAIRGYTF
abundance: once; d_gene: NA; j_gene: TRBJ2-2; v_gene: TRBV9; CDR3nt: TGTGCCAGCAGCGTAGGAACAGTCCCCGGGGAGCTGTTTTTT; CDR3aa: CASSVGTVPGELFF
abundance: NA; d_gene: NA; j_gene: TRBJ1-1; v_gene: TRBV18; CDR3nt: TGTGCCAGCTCACGACCAAACGGGGACACTGAAGCTTTCTTT; CDR3aa: CASSRPNGDTEAFF
abundance: NA; d_gene: TRBD1; j_gene: TRBJ2-5; v_gene: TRBV5-1; CDR3nt: TGCGCCAGCAGCTTGGGACAGGGATTGGTAGAGACCCAGTACTTC; CDR3aa: CASSLGQGLVETQYF
abundance: once; d_gene: TRBD1; j_gene: TRBJ1-2; v_gene: TRBV6-5; CDR3nt: TGTGCCAGCAGGCAGACAGGGGCCTCGAGAGGCTACACCTTC; CDR3aa: CASRQTGASRGYTF
abundance: NA; d_gene: NA; j_gene: TRBJ2-2; v_gene: TRBV5-5; CDR3nt: TGTGCCAGCAGCTTTGCACAGGTTAACACCGGGGAGCTGTTTTTT; CDR3aa: CASSFAQVNTGELFF
abundance: few; d_gene: NA; j_gene: TRBJ1-2; v_gene: TRBV28; CDR3nt: TGTGCCAGCAGTCCTGTACACAACTATGGCTACACCTTC; CDR3aa: CASSPVHNYGYTF
abundance: NA; d_gene: TRBD1; j_gene: TRBJ2-5; v_gene: TRBV9; CDR3nt: TGTGCCAGCAGCCGAGGCACCCACACAGGGGGCGAGGAGACCCAGTACTTC; CDR3aa: CASSRGTHTGGEETQYF
abundance: NA; d_gene: NA; j_gene: TRBJ2-1; v_gene: TRBV25-1; CDR3nt: TGTGCCAGCAGTAGACTAGATGACAATGAGCAGTTCTTC; CDR3aa: CASSRLDDNEQFF
abundance: NA; d_gene: NA; j_gene: TRBJ2-1; v_gene: TRBV5-6; CDR3nt: TGTGCCAGCAGTCGTTTCAATGAGCAGTTCTTC; CDR3aa: CASSRFNEQFF
abundance: NA; d_gene: TRBD2; j_gene: TRBJ2-5; v_gene: TRBV9; CDR3nt: TGTGCCAGCAGCGTAAGCGGGAGCAGTGAGACCCAGTACTTC; CDR3aa: CASSVSGSSETQYF
abundance: few; d_gene: NA; j_gene: TRBJ1-2; v_gene: TRBV19; CDR3nt: TGTGCCAGTAGTATAGATCTGGACGGAAACTATGGCTACACCTTC; CDR3aa: CASSIDLDGNYGYTF
abundance: NA; d_gene: TRBD1; j_gene: TRBJ1-1; v_gene: TRBV19; CDR3nt: TGTGCCAGTAGTATTACAGGGGTAAACACTGAAGCTTTCTTT; CDR3aa: CASSITGVNTEAFF
abundance: NA; d_gene: NA; j_gene: TRBJ1-2; v_gene: TRBV7-2; CDR3nt: TGTGCCAGCAGTCCCGAAGGGACCTTCTATGGCTACACCTTC; CDR3aa: CASSPEGTFYGYTF
abundance: NA; d_gene: TRBD2; j_gene: TRBJ2-1; v_gene: TRBV5-4; CDR3nt: TGTGCCAGCAGCAGAATACTAGCGGGAGGGGTGAATGAGCAGTTCTTC; CDR3aa: CASSRILAGGVNEQFF
abundance: NA; d_gene: TRBD1; j_gene: TRBJ1-2; v_gene: TRBV6-1; CDR3nt: TGTGCCAGCACCGGACAGGGGACAGCTAACTATGGCTACACCTTC; CDR3aa: CASTGQGTANYGYTF
abundance: NA; d_gene: TRBD2; j_gene: TRBJ2-1; v_gene: TRBV11-2; CDR3nt: TGTGCCAGCAGCTCTAGCGGGAGCTCCTACAATGAGCAGTTCTTC; CDR3aa: CASSSSGSSYNEQFF
abundance: NA; d_gene: NA; j_gene: TRBJ1-5; v_gene: TRBV6-5; CDR3nt: TGTGCCAGCAGTCCTTCAGGGTTCAATCAGCCCCAGCATTTT; CDR3aa: CASSPSGFNQPQHF
abundance: NA; d_gene: TRBD1; j_gene: TRBJ1-1; v_gene: TRBV28; CDR3nt: TGTGCCAGCAAGACAGGGGGCGGGGGATTTTTGTACACTGAAGCTTTCTTT; CDR3aa: CASKTGGGGFLYTEAFF
abundance: NA; d_gene: NA; j_gene: TRBJ1-1; v_gene: TRBV7-9; CDR3nt: TGTGCCAGCACCTCAACGGAGGCGGCATCTCTCACTGAAGCTTTCTTT; CDR3aa: CASTSTEAASLTEAFF
abundance: NA; d_gene: TRBD2; j_gene: TRBJ2-3; v_gene: TRBV9; CDR3nt: TGTGCCAGCAGCGGACGATTAGCGGGGTCGGTAGATACGCAGTATTTT; CDR3aa: CASSGRLAGSVDTQYF
abundance: NA; d_gene: NA; j_gene: TRBJ1-3; v_gene: TRBV4-2; CDR3nt: TGTGCCAGCAGCCCTAGCGCGCGTAGCTCTGGAAACACCATATATTTT; CDR3aa: CASSPSARSSGNTIYF
abundance: NA; d_gene: NA; j_gene: TRBJ2-1; v_gene: TRBV7-3; CDR3nt: TGTGCCAGCAGCTTAACACAGGGCAATTTGGGCAATGAGCAGTTCTTC; CDR3aa: CASSLTQGNLGNEQFF
abundance: NA; d_gene: TRBD1; j_gene: TRBJ1-4; v_gene: TRBV5-5; CDR3nt: TGTGCCAGCAGCCGGACAGGGGTGGATGAAAAACTGTTTTTT; CDR3aa: CASSRTGVDEKLFF
abundance: NA; d_gene: TRBD1; j_gene: TRBJ1-6; v_gene: TRBV6-6; CDR3nt: TGTGCCAGCAGTCCCGGCGACAGGGGTAATTCACCCCTCCACTTT; CDR3aa: CASSPGDRGNSPLHF
abundance: once; d_gene: TRBD2; j_gene: TRBJ2-1; v_gene: TRBV2; CDR3nt: TGTGCCAGCACTGAATATCGACTAGCGGGAGGGCAGAATGAGCAGTTCTTC; CDR3aa: CASTEYRLAGGQNEQFF
abundance: NA; d_gene: TRBD2; j_gene: TRBJ2-5; v_gene: TRBV14; CDR3nt: TGTGCCAGCAGCAGGAGACTAGCGGGGACCCAAGAGACCCAGTACTTC; CDR3aa: CASSRRLAGTQETQYF
abundance: once; d_gene: TRBD1; j_gene: TRBJ2-3; v_gene: TRBV5-1; CDR3nt: TGCGCCAGCGGGATACAGGGGTCTAGCACAGATACGCAGTATTTT; CDR3aa: CASGIQGSSTDTQYF
abundance: NA; d_gene: NA; j_gene: TRBJ2-2; v_gene: TRBV18; CDR3nt: TGTGCCAGCTCACCACTGGGCATAGCGAACACCGGGGAGCTGTTTTTT; CDR3aa: CASSPLGIANTGELFF
abundance: few; d_gene: TRBD1; j_gene: TRBJ1-2; v_gene: TRBV5-1; CDR3nt: TGCGCCAGCAGCGAACAGGGGAACTATGGCTACACCTTC; CDR3aa: CASSEQGNYGYTF
abundance: NA; d_gene: NA; j_gene: TRBJ2-3; v_gene: TRBV11-3; CDR3nt: TGTGCCAGCAGCTTGGATTCTGTATGGCGGAACGGTAGCACAGATACGCAGTATTTT; CDR3aa: CASSLDSVWRNGSTDTQYF
abundance: NA; d_gene: NA; j_gene: TRBJ2-7; v_gene: TRBV5-4; CDR3nt: TGTGCCAGCAGCTTGGCACCCACGGCCGGCGAGCAGTACTTC; CDR3aa: CASSLAPTAGEQYF
abundance: NA; d_gene: NA; j_gene: TRBJ1-1; v_gene: TRBV7-2; CDR3nt: TGTGCCAGCAGCTTATTGATTCGGACTCCGAACACTGAAGCTTTCTTT; CDR3aa: CASSLLIRTPNTEAFF
abundance: NA; d_gene: TRBD1; j_gene: TRBJ1-1; v_gene: TRBV27; CDR3nt: TGTGCCAGCAGTTTATTACAGGGGACCGGTAACACTGAAGCTTTCTTT; CDR3aa: CASSLLQGTGNTEAFF
abundance: NA; d_gene: NA; j_gene: TRBJ2-3; v_gene: TRBV4-2; CDR3nt: TGTGCCAGCAGCCTAAACCCCACAGATACGCAGTATTTT; CDR3aa: CASSLNPTDTQYF